This T cell receptor beta chain was captured by sequencing in a study of blood T cell repertoires in COVID-19. Study context: The United States, Italy and Spain were the sources of the acute and convalescent COVID-19 samples. T cells, B-cell-depleted T cells, or PBMCs supplied cDNA or gDNA.

For this clone: Other DNA sequences in this specimen translate into the identical CDR3.

The CDR3 runs to 16 residues. From germline, CDR1 is LNHDA and CDR2 SQIVND (reference sequence). The V gene end was trimmed by 3 bases and the J gene end by 0 bases; junction bases not matched to a gene: 4. The assay was immunoSEQ multiplex PCR, and TCRdb's table has in-frame clones only and misses some. The sample includes approximately 120,000 clones, approximately 85% of them seen just once. This sequence joins TRBV19 and TRBJ2-1, with 8 bases fitting TRBD2. The receptor was isolated from a human donor in a cohort sampled during active COVID-19. Source material: peripheral blood. The CDR3 loop reads CASSIPSGSSYNEQFF. CDR3 sequence (DNA): TGTGCCAGTAGTATCCCGAGCGGGAGCTCCTACAATGAGCAGTTCTTC. Drawing the rest from reference TRBV19 and TRBJ2-1, the complete variable domain is DGGITQSPKYLFRKEGQNVTLSCEQNLNHDAMYWYRQDPGQGLRLIYYSQIVNDFQKGDIAEGYSVSREKKESFPLTVTSAQKNPTAFYLCASSIPSGSSYNEQFFGPGTRLTVL.